The 10 T cell receptor beta chains listed next were all sequenced from one sample in a study of shared T cell receptors in the human thymus. Generated by immunoSEQ multiplex PCR, the TCRdb table keeps only in-frame clones and is missing some. The repertoire includes roughly 560,000 clones, 75% to 85% of them detected once, and more than 0.01% sits in the top ten. This same sample was also part of a study on human thymus T cells.

Sequenced: thymocytes. These receptors came from a boy under two years old with a congenital heart defect.

A word on this clone: At one of its ends the junction is not consistent with the germline gene, which may arise from a read error. V is TRBV5-1 and J is TRBJ2-3; 15 bases map to TRBD2. The CDR3 is 13 residues long. In germline, CDR1 is SGHRS, CDR2 YFSETQ. The CDR3 here is CASSMGLAGGRSF. The CDR3 nucleotides read TGCGCCAGCAGCATGGGACTAGCGGGGGGACGCAGCTTT.

The V call is TRBV9, the J call TRBJ2-3; the D is unclear. The CDR3 contains 16 residues. Trimming cost V 0 bases and J 0 bases, with 11 bases left between them. Germline CDR1 is SGDLS and CDR2 is YYNGEE. The CDR3 reads CASSVVRHSSTDTQYF. The CDR3 DNA sequence: TGTGCCAGCAGCGTAGTGCGTCACAGCAGCACAGATACGCAGTATTTT. Full variable domain (outside the CDR3, taken from reference TRBV9 and TRBJ2-3): DSGVTQTPKHLITATGQRVTLRCSPRSGDLSVYWYQQSLDQGLQFLIQYYNGEERAKGNILERFSAQQFPDLHSELNLSSLELGDSALYFCASSVVRHSSTDTQYFGPGTRLTVL.

The chain couples TRBV30 to TRBJ2-7; 8 bases are shared with TRBD2. CDR1 GTSNPN and CDR2 SVGIG come from the germline V gene (reference sequence). The CDR3 runs to 14 residues. V shed 2 bases and J 7 bases; nucleotides not matched to a gene: 10. This CDR3 is CAWSRAGGPVEQYF. DNA of the CDR3: TGTGCCTGGAGTAGGGCGGGAGGTCCCGTGGAGCAGTACTTC.

The rearrangement links TRBV10-3 to TRBJ2-3; weak D call: TRBD1 (6 bases). The CDR3 loop spans 16 amino acids. Trimming removed 4 bases at V and 0 bases at J, with 14 bases between. CDR1 is ENHRY, CDR2 SYGVKD, per germline. In nucleotides, the CDR3 is TGTGCCATCAGTGGATCCGGACAGCCTAGCACAGATACGCAGTATTTT. It translates to CAISGSGQPSTDTQYF.

The V call is TRBV4-1, the J call TRBJ1-5; 9 bases are a match to TRBD1. Germline V gene data show CDR1 as MGHRA and CDR2 as YSYEKL. The J segment lost 6 bases and the V segment lost 5 bases, leaving 8 bases of the junction unmatched. This CDR3 region has 15 residues. The DNA of the CDR3 is TGCGCCAGCAGCTTTCGGACAGGGGTCGGTCAGCCCCAGCATTTT. Translating gives CASSFRTGVGQPQHF.

The chain employs TRBV21-1 and TRBJ2-5; the D call of TRBD2 is as the table states it, not checked on the DNA. TRBV21-1 is listed as a pseudogene. The CDR3 extends over 16 amino acids. The CDR3 nucleotides read TGTGCCAGCAGCAAATCCGGCGGGAGAGGATCAGAGACCCAGTACTTC. It codes for CASSKSGGRGSETQYF.

This chain uses TRBV18 with TRBJ1-5, with TRBD1 identical over 9 bases. The CDR3 is 15 residues long. J was trimmed by 3 bases and V by 6 bases; bases with no gene match: 6. Germline CDR1 is KGHSH and CDR2 is LQKENI. The chain's CDR3 is CASSPDRGLNQPQHF. The CDR3 DNA reads as TGTGCCAGCTCCCCGGACAGGGGCCTCAATCAGCCCCAGCATTTT.

The chain carries TRBV9 and TRBJ2-2; D is perhaps TRBD1 (5 bases). Per the germline V gene, CDR1 is SGDLS and CDR2 is YYNGEE. The CDR3 has 14 amino acids. V was cut by 7 bases and J by 1 base, with 11 bases left in between. This CDR3 reads CASAQGENTGELFF. CDR3 DNA sequence: TGTGCCAGCGCTCAGGGCGAGAACACCGGGGAGCTGTTTTTT.

The V gene is TRBV10-3, the J gene TRBJ1-2, with TRBD1 matching over 7 bases. Germline V gene sequence: CDR1 ENHRY, CDR2 SYGVKD. The CDR3 covers 12 residues. The V segment lost 7 bases and the J segment 7 bases; nucleotides outside the gene matches: 6. The DNA of the CDR3 is TGTGCCATCAAGAGGGGGCGAGGTGGCTACACCTTC. The encoded protein is CAIKRGRGGYTF.

CDR3 nucleotide sequence: TGTGCCAGCAGCTTAGCTACAGGGGGGCAAGAGACCCAGTACTTC. Translation gives CASSLATGGQETQYF. The chain links TRBV5-6 to TRBJ2-5, with 8 bases matching TRBD1. The junction had 5 bases not matched to a gene; V was cut back by 2 bases and J by 2 bases. The CDR3 runs to 15 residues. Looked up from germline, CDR1 is SGHDT and CDR2 is YYEEEE.